This record looks at one TCR beta chain sequence and its context. Its antigen is unknown. No much larger clone exists at a distance of one base, and base qualities are not known. In total, roughly 670 healthy bone marrow donors made up the cohort. At the time of sampling, every cohort member was nominally healthy, though immune exposures that went unrecorded were likely present. The donor tested CMV seronegative, placing the donor among the 350 or so seronegative members of the cohort. Every donor gave a peripheral blood sample, and the peripheral blood mononuclear cells from that sample were used for TCR beta sequencing. The Qiagen DNeasy Blood Extraction Kit was used to extract genomic DNA from the blood cell samples. This sample was taken from a study of cytomegalovirus exposure and HLA in healthy donors (dated by TCRdb to about 2017). For context, the study as a whole: In an earlier analysis of several hundred of the donors, 250 to 300 Gb of sequence data and 120 million or so unique TCR beta sequences from about 180 million T cells were reported. An early release that covered several hundred HLA-typed donors contained about 290 gigabases of sequencing data and tens of millions of unique TCR sequences. Of the 398 genotyped donors, about 80% fell in the genetic ancestry cluster associated with self-reported Caucasian donors. The study aimed to test whether cataloging public T cell receptors could reveal signatures of past pathogen exposure. The study profiled the T cell repertoires of 500 to 800 subjects by immunosequencing and related them to cytomegalovirus serostatus. Along with the roughly 610-subject first cohort, a separate validation cohort of over a hundred different subjects was used. To predict cytomegalovirus infection status, the study combined high-throughput TCR immunosequencing, statistical association of individual TCRs with disease status, and machine learning. A later analysis re-analyzed previously published TCR beta repertoires from approximately 670 donors and added high-resolution HLA genotyping to study TCR occurrence patterns. Rather than using new phenotypic data, the later analysis identified candidate immune exposures from TCR beta sequences and from how often those sequences occurred across donors. An earlier analysis of 587 of the donors used high-throughput TCR beta sequencing to judge whether each TCR beta V gene segment behaved as functional or pseudogenic. Donor age, sex, ethnicity and CMV serostatus were compiled alongside the repertoire data. In a later genetic analysis, genome-wide SNP genotypes for about 55% of the roughly 700 donors were used, and that subset was treated as a discovery cohort. All discovery cohort repertoires had been generated using a single sequencing platform. HLA typing covered class I and class II loci at four-digit resolution. The number of typed donors differed by locus: roughly 629-630 for A, B, C, DRB1 and DQB1; 500 to 550 for DQA1; around 610 for DPA1; and about 450 for DPB1. About 5 DR-DQ haplotypes were handled as single units for association and clustering, since linkage in the cohort was strong. Among roughly 400 genotyped donors of the cohort, an average of approximately 220,000 unique TCR beta nucleotide sequences was sequenced per donor, of which roughly 17% were non-productive.

To prepare the library, the immunoSEQ multiplex PCR assay was applied. For the multiplex PCR, a mixture combining 60 forward primers for TCR Vbeta segments and 13 reverse primers for TCR Jbeta segments was used. A multiplex PCR assay on genomic DNA amplified the CDR3 region of rearranged TCR beta genes. Amplified TCR beta libraries were sequenced as 87-base-pair reads on the Illumina HiSeq System. The study's own analysis went as follows. In a later analysis, tens of millions of unique TCR beta chains were counted across the 500 to 850 repertoires, and roughly 10 million of these chains were shared by at least two donors. To remove PCR and sequencing errors, raw reads were error-corrected and collapsed into unique sequences using a nearest-neighbor algorithm that merged closely related sequences. To assign V, D and J gene segments, CDR3 sequences were aligned to IMGT reference sequences. Each retained sequence needed at least a six-nucleotide match to both a V gene segment and a J gene segment. A rearrangement was called productive if the CDR3 had no stop codons and remained in frame with V and J, and every other rearrangement was called non-productive. Following IMGT convention, CDR3 was defined as the stretch from the second conserved V-encoded cysteine up to the conserved J-encoded phenylalanine. In an earlier analysis of roughly 610 of the donors, sequences lacking an unambiguous match to a single V gene segment were excluded. An earlier analysis of 587 of the donors classified V segments as functional when productive rearrangements were above 56.7% and as segregating when the standard deviation between donors was above 5%. To diagnose cytomegalovirus status from the catalog of TCR beta chain sequences, a statistical classification framework was built. V and J gene assignment, in a later analysis, came from comparing TCR nucleotide sequences with IMGT/GENE-DB human TR gene sequences. The TCRdist pipeline was used in a later analysis to assign CDR3 sequences and most-parsimonious VDJ recombination scenarios. In a later analysis, each TCR beta chain was defined by its CDR3 amino acid sequence together with its V-gene family, and reads lacking a unique V-gene family were excluded. In a later analysis, around 600 highly shared, low-generation-probability nucleotide sequences were removed to address suspected cross-contamination and a sequencing artifact. In a later analysis, a clonal expansion index for each public chain was calculated from normalized within-repertoire ranks of inferred template counts. A later analysis computed generation probabilities with a VDJ recombination model fitted to out-of-frame rearrangements, and checked the results against IGoR. A later analysis scored TCR-TCR, TCR-HLA and TCR-CMV co-occurrence with hypergeometric tests, applying a repertoire-size bias correction to TCR pairs. A later analysis estimated false discovery rates by permuting HLA or CMV assignments 20 times. In a later analysis, co-occurring TCRs were grouped using DBSCAN, with TCRdist sequence similarity added in when clustering inside HLA-allele-positive subsets. For co-occurrence clustering, repertoires with fewer than 30,000 or more than 120,000 public chains were excluded, along with a handful of repertoires with anomalous nucleotide sharing. TCRdb took this table from immuneACCESS and kept in-frame rearrangements with V and J called. Such tables lack part of the clones; where checked against another copy, unresolved V genes explain under half of the gap, and the rest is unexplained. That table furnishes V, J and clone size, whereas the DNA furnished D and trimming. The table for this sample lists over 150,000 clones; roughly 85% of them were counted only once. About 1.3% of the sample comes from the top ten.

General study outcomes and caveats: Compared with equally common non-associated chains, HLA-associated TCR beta chains in a later analysis were more clonally expanded and had lower generation probabilities. HLA typing was unavailable for some donors at each locus, so association tests used only the typed subset. At a false discovery rate of 0.05, a later analysis linked 15,000 to 20,000 TCR beta sequences to specific HLA alleles. Roughly uniform sequencing depth across donors was assumed in presence/absence analyses, although this assumption may not hold. According to the authors, the approach could potentially be generalized to other disease states and immunological phenotypes. Linkage disequilibrium might explain the correlated functional status among segregating V segments, but an unknown experimental factor could not be ruled out. A further reported finding was that TCR beta sequences accurately predicted the HLA-A and HLA-B alleles for most subjects in the first cohort. A group of highly shared sequence variants was considered likely to be a technical artifact of the sequencing pipeline. In a later analysis, most CMV-associated TCR beta chains were found to appear HLA-restricted, with HLA associations seemingly driven largely by CMV exposure. Immune exposure information for the cohort was limited to CMV serostatus. In the study, about 150 TCR beta chains were listed as associated with cytomegalovirus. In a later genetic analysis, fewer N-insertions in productive TCRs were reported among donors in an Asian-associated ancestry cluster than the roughly 670-donor mean. According to a later analysis, parvovirus B19, influenza, CMV and Epstein-Barr virus appeared linked to several top co-occurrence clusters. The earlier analysis of approximately 590 of the donors excluded 15 to 20 rarely observed V segments, including chromosome 9 orphons, because counts were too low. In vitro tests confirmed that three of the cytomegalovirus-associated TCR beta chains recognize cytomegalovirus antigens. In a later analysis, the rate of TCR association differed among HLA loci, with DRB1 alleles having the most associated TCRs and HLA-C alleles having the fewest. In an earlier analysis of about 600 of the donors, most TCR beta V segments appeared in productive rearrangements about 87% or about 30% of the time, broadly matching IMGT annotations. A later genetic analysis associated a missense DCLRE1C variant with V-gene and J-gene trimming of TCR beta chains, and an independent cohort replicated the association. Strong co-occurrence of HLA alleles, especially DR and DQ, made assigning TCR associations to individual alleles difficult. The cohort was sequenced for TCR beta chains only, and without alpha or paired-chain data the features that could be detected were limited. In both the original and validation cohorts, the classifier was reported to diagnose cytomegalovirus status with high specificity and sensitivity. Most TCR sequences were observed very rarely across donors, whereas some public TCRs were present in many individuals.

The sample comprised PBMCs. The sequence derives from a woman in her forties or fifties in good health and CMV-seronegative.

The CDR3 here reads CASSEGGGNQPQHF. The DNA is TGTGCCAGCAGCGAAGGAGGGGGCAATCAGCCCCAGCATTTT. The chain links TRBV7-9 with TRBJ1-5, with TRBD1 perhaps the D gene, on 5 matching bases. The trim is 5 bases for V and 2 bases for J, with a gap of 10 bases between the germline ends. The germline V gene (reference sequence) specifies SEHNR as CDR1 and FQNEAQ as CDR2. The CDR3 numbers 14 residues from cysteine through phenylalanine. Only the CDR3 DNA is retained, 42 bases long and in frame from the first base.